The rows below give T cell receptor beta chains drawn from one sample of a study of T cells and copy number aberrations in small-cell lung cancer. Sequencing was performed with immunoSEQ multiplex PCR; in TCRdb, only in-frame clones are kept and a portion is missing. The data show roughly 7,600 clones, 65% to 90% seen once. Material: normal tissue next to the tumor. The receptors originated from a woman in her forties or fifties with small cell lung cancer. CDR3s include the opening cysteine and the closing phenylalanine or tryptophan. Fields, in order: clone size, J gene, CDR3 length, D gene, V gene, CDR3 protein, CDR3 DNA. A D gene is named only where the DNA matches it firmly. Size values are once, few and many counts, or a class for expanded clones, and some rows have none.

clone_size: .
j_call: TRBJ2-1
cdr3_length: 15
d_call: .
v_call: TRBV18
cdr3_aa: CASSPPTQGRHEQFF
cdr3_nt: TGTGCCAGCTCACCCCCTACACAGGGACGGCATGAGCAGTTCTTC

clone_size: .
j_call: TRBJ2-1
cdr3_length: 14
d_call: .
v_call: TRBV11-3
cdr3_aa: CASSLAAGANEQFF
cdr3_nt: TGTGCCAGCAGCTTAGCAGCGGGTGCCAATGAGCAGTTCTTC

clone_size: .
j_call: TRBJ2-7
cdr3_length: 17
d_call: TRBD2
v_call: TRBV18
cdr3_aa: CASSPPIRDYGTYEQYF
cdr3_nt: TGTGCCAGCTCACCACCGATCCGGGACTATGGGACCTACGAGCAGTACTTC

clone_size: .
j_call: TRBJ1-2
cdr3_length: 12
d_call: TRBD1
v_call: TRBV19
cdr3_aa: CASSRQGGGYTF
cdr3_nt: TGTGCCAGTAGTCGACAGGGTGGAGGCTACACCTTC

clone_size: .
j_call: TRBJ2-2
cdr3_length: 12
d_call: .
v_call: TRBV30
cdr3_aa: CAWSRDTGELFF
cdr3_nt: TGTGCCTGGAGTAGAGACACCGGGGAGCTGTTTTTT

clone_size: .
j_call: TRBJ2-1
cdr3_length: 15
d_call: TRBD2
v_call: TRBV7-9
cdr3_aa: CASSYQSGSKNEQFF
cdr3_nt: TGTGCCAGCAGCTACCAAAGCGGGAGTAAGAATGAGCAGTTCTTC

clone_size: .
j_call: TRBJ1-4
cdr3_length: 16
d_call: .
v_call: TRBV6-5
cdr3_aa: CASSYSRTATNEKLFF
cdr3_nt: TGTGCCAGCAGTTACTCTCGGACAGCAACTAATGAAAAACTGTTTTTT

clone_size: .
j_call: TRBJ1-2
cdr3_length: 17
d_call: .
v_call: TRBV18
cdr3_aa: CASSPPNSEGMGYGYTF
cdr3_nt: TGTGCCAGCTCACCACCAAATTCGGAGGGGATGGGGTATGGCTACACCTTC

clone_size: .
j_call: TRBJ1-5
cdr3_length: 14
d_call: .
v_call: TRBV27
cdr3_aa: CASSLPDGHQPQHF
cdr3_nt: TGTGCCAGCAGTTTGCCCGACGGGCATCAGCCCCAGCATTTT

clone_size: .
j_call: TRBJ2-7
cdr3_length: 16
d_call: TRBD1
v_call: TRBV9
cdr3_aa: CASSVATGTGPYEQYF
cdr3_nt: TGTGCCAGCAGCGTAGCTACTGGGACAGGGCCCTACGAGCAGTACTTC

clone_size: .
j_call: TRBJ2-1
cdr3_length: 11
d_call: .
v_call: TRBV25-1
cdr3_aa: CASSMTEGQFF
cdr3_nt: TGTGCCAGCAGCATGACCGAGGGGCAGTTCTTC

clone_size: .
j_call: TRBJ2-2
cdr3_length: 16
d_call: TRBD2
v_call: TRBV9
cdr3_aa: CASSEGLAENTGELFF
cdr3_nt: TGTGCCAGCAGCGAGGGGCTAGCGGAGAACACCGGGGAGCTGTTTTTT

clone_size: .
j_call: TRBJ2-5
cdr3_length: 14
d_call: TRBD2
v_call: TRBV15
cdr3_aa: CATGVGAGGETQYF
cdr3_nt: TGTGCCACCGGGGTGGGAGCGGGAGGAGAGACCCAGTACTTC

clone_size: .
j_call: TRBJ1-1
cdr3_length: 15
d_call: .
v_call: TRBV19
cdr3_aa: CASRPRVLMNTEAFF
cdr3_nt: TGTGCCAGTAGACCCAGGGTTCTCATGAACACTGAAGCTTTCTTT

clone_size: once
j_call: TRBJ2-7
cdr3_length: 14
d_call: .
v_call: TRBV6-9
cdr3_aa: CASSYSRIPYEQYF
cdr3_nt: TGTGCCAGCAGTTACTCACGGATACCATACGAGCAGTACTTC

clone_size: .
j_call: TRBJ2-2
cdr3_length: 15
d_call: TRBD2
v_call: TRBV14
cdr3_aa: CASSQELAGAGELFF
cdr3_nt: TGTGCCAGCAGCCAAGAACTAGCGGGTGCGGGGGAGCTGTTTTTT

clone_size: .
j_call: TRBJ2-1
cdr3_length: 16
d_call: TRBD2
v_call: TRBV7-9
cdr3_aa: CASSLSGTSGRNEQFF
cdr3_nt: TGTGCCAGCAGCTTGTCCGGGACTAGCGGGAGGAATGAGCAGTTCTTC

clone_size: few
j_call: TRBJ2-7
cdr3_length: 15
d_call: .
v_call: TRBV6-6
cdr3_aa: CASSSYRTDAYEQYF
cdr3_nt: TGTGCCAGCAGTTCGTATCGGACTGACGCCTACGAGCAGTACTTC

clone_size: .
j_call: TRBJ2-1
cdr3_length: 15
d_call: .
v_call: TRBV27
cdr3_aa: CASSLEGLAYNEQFF
cdr3_nt: TGTGCCAGCAGTTTGGAGGGGCTCGCGTACAATGAGCAGTTCTTC

clone_size: .
j_call: TRBJ1-4
cdr3_length: 14
d_call: .
v_call: TRBV2
cdr3_aa: CASILQAGDEKLFF
cdr3_nt: TGTGCCAGCATACTACAGGCAGGGGATGAAAAACTGTTTTTT

clone_size: .
j_call: TRBJ2-2
cdr3_length: 16
d_call: .
v_call: TRBV5-1
cdr3_aa: CASRHRGRERTGELFF
cdr3_nt: TGCGCCAGCAGACACCGGGGGCGGGAGAGGACCGGGGAGCTGTTTTTT

clone_size: once
j_call: TRBJ2-1
cdr3_length: 16
d_call: .
v_call: TRBV6-5
cdr3_aa: CASSYSSAASHNEQFF
cdr3_nt: TGTGCCAGCAGTTACTCGTCCGCTGCTAGCCACAATGAGCAGTTCTTC

clone_size: .
j_call: TRBJ1-3
cdr3_length: 16
d_call: .
v_call: TRBV7-8
cdr3_aa: CASSFQGGHSGNTIYF
cdr3_nt: TGTGCCAGCAGCTTTCAGGGAGGACACTCTGGAAACACCATATATTTT

clone_size: .
j_call: TRBJ2-1
cdr3_length: 19
d_call: .
v_call: TRBV11-2
cdr3_aa: CASSLNWELAFTSYNEQFF
cdr3_nt: TGTGCCAGCAGCTTAAATTGGGAGCTAGCTTTTACTTCCTACAATGAGCAGTTCTTC

clone_size: .
j_call: TRBJ1-1
cdr3_length: 15
d_call: .
v_call: TRBV6-5
cdr3_aa: CASSYFPRSNTEAFF
cdr3_nt: TGTGCCAGCAGTTACTTCCCCAGATCGAACACTGAAGCTTTCTTT

clone_size: .
j_call: TRBJ2-3
cdr3_length: 15
d_call: TRBD2
v_call: TRBV19
cdr3_aa: CASSWSGKSTDTQYF
cdr3_nt: TGTGCCAGTAGTTGGAGCGGGAAAAGCACAGATACGCAGTATTTT

clone_size: .
j_call: TRBJ2-1
cdr3_length: 14
d_call: .
v_call: TRBV6-4
cdr3_aa: CATRREGANNEQFF
cdr3_nt: TGTGCCACCAGACGAGAGGGAGCAAACAATGAGCAGTTCTTC

clone_size: once
j_call: TRBJ1-3
cdr3_length: 17
d_call: .
v_call: TRBV5-4
cdr3_aa: CASSLGGRSSSGNTIYF
cdr3_nt: TGTGCCAGCAGCTTGGGGGGGAGATCCAGTTCTGGAAACACCATATATTTT

clone_size: .
j_call: TRBJ2-1
cdr3_length: 14
d_call: TRBD2
v_call: TRBV6-6
cdr3_aa: CASSPLAGGDEQFF
cdr3_nt: TGTGCCAGCAGCCCCCTAGCGGGGGGTGATGAGCAGTTCTTC

clone_size: few
j_call: TRBJ2-1
cdr3_length: 13
d_call: .
v_call: TRBV7-7
cdr3_aa: CASSSAANPEQFF
cdr3_nt: TGTGCTAGCAGCTCAGCTGCTAATCCTGAGCAGTTCTTC

clone_size: .
j_call: TRBJ2-1
cdr3_length: 15
d_call: TRBD2
v_call: TRBV4-1
cdr3_aa: CASSHISGVIDEQFF
cdr3_nt: TGCGCCAGCAGCCATATTAGCGGGGTTATCGATGAGCAGTTCTTC

clone_size: .
j_call: TRBJ2-1
cdr3_length: 16
d_call: .
v_call: TRBV28
cdr3_aa: CASSFLSRVPADEQFF
cdr3_nt: TGTGCCAGCAGTTTCCTTTCAAGGGTCCCGGCGGATGAGCAGTTCTTC

clone_size: .
j_call: TRBJ1-1
cdr3_length: 13
d_call: .
v_call: TRBV28
cdr3_aa: CASSGLMNTEAFF
cdr3_nt: TGTGCCAGCAGCGGACTGATGAACACTGAAGCTTTCTTT

clone_size: few
j_call: TRBJ2-5
cdr3_length: 13
d_call: .
v_call: TRBV5-1
cdr3_aa: CASSLQDQETQYF
cdr3_nt: TGCGCCAGCAGCTTACAAGACCAAGAGACCCAGTACTTC

clone_size: .
j_call: TRBJ1-2
cdr3_length: 12
d_call: .
v_call: TRBV29-1
cdr3_aa: CSVEPGNYGYTF
cdr3_nt: TGCAGCGTAGAGCCAGGGAACTATGGCTACACCTTC

clone_size: medium-sized
j_call: TRBJ1-2
cdr3_length: 16
d_call: .
v_call: TRBV6-6
cdr3_aa: CASSQDDLGGAEGYTF
cdr3_nt: TGTGCCAGCAGTCAAGACGATCTCGGGGGCGCGGAAGGCTACACCTTC

clone_size: .
j_call: TRBJ2-3
cdr3_length: 13
d_call: .
v_call: TRBV14
cdr3_aa: CASSPYVADTQYF
cdr3_nt: TGTGCCAGCAGCCCCTACGTTGCAGATACGCAGTATTTT

clone_size: .
j_call: TRBJ2-3
cdr3_length: 18
d_call: .
v_call: TRBV30
cdr3_aa: CAWSQPGLGYEITDTQYF
cdr3_nt: TGTGCCTGGAGTCAACCGGGACTGGGCTACGAGATCACAGATACGCAGTATTTT

clone_size: .
j_call: TRBJ2-7
cdr3_length: 13
d_call: TRBD1
v_call: TRBV10-1
cdr3_aa: CAITTGEVNEQYF
cdr3_nt: TGCGCCATCACCACAGGGGAAGTCAACGAGCAGTACTTC

clone_size: .
j_call: TRBJ1-3
cdr3_length: 16
d_call: TRBD1
v_call: TRBV6-1
cdr3_aa: CASSEGTGVGGNTIYF
cdr3_nt: TGTGCCAGCAGTGAGGGGACAGGGGTAGGAGGAAACACCATATATTTT

clone_size: .
j_call: TRBJ2-7
cdr3_length: 14
d_call: TRBD1
v_call: TRBV7-9
cdr3_aa: CASRPTGASYEQYF
cdr3_nt: TGTGCCAGCAGGCCTACAGGGGCATCCTACGAGCAGTACTTC

clone_size: few
j_call: TRBJ1-1
cdr3_length: 13
d_call: .
v_call: TRBV19
cdr3_aa: CASRIGGSTEAFF
cdr3_nt: TGTGCCAGTAGGATTGGGGGGTCCACTGAAGCTTTCTTT

clone_size: .
j_call: TRBJ2-1
cdr3_length: 11
d_call: .
v_call: TRBV29-1
cdr3_aa: CSAFSYNEQFF
cdr3_nt: TGCAGCGCATTCTCTTATAATGAGCAGTTCTTC

clone_size: .
j_call: TRBJ2-2
cdr3_length: 17
d_call: .
v_call: TRBV5-5
cdr3_aa: CASSLTPLQTNTGELFF
cdr3_nt: TGTGCCAGCAGCTTGACCCCCCTCCAGACAAACACCGGGGAGCTGTTTTTT

clone_size: once
j_call: TRBJ2-7
cdr3_length: 15
d_call: .
v_call: TRBV6-6
cdr3_aa: CASSPRTTNPYEQYF
cdr3_nt: TGTGCCAGCAGCCCTAGAACGACAAACCCCTACGAGCAGTACTTC

clone_size: .
j_call: TRBJ2-5
cdr3_length: 14
d_call: .
v_call: TRBV19
cdr3_aa: CASRPSSAQETQYF
cdr3_nt: TGTGCCAGTCGCCCCTCTAGCGCCCAAGAGACCCAGTACTTC

clone_size: .
j_call: TRBJ1-1
cdr3_length: 14
d_call: .
v_call: TRBV7-9
cdr3_aa: CASSLAQANTEAFF
cdr3_nt: TGTGCCAGCAGCTTAGCACAGGCGAACACTGAAGCTTTCTTT

clone_size: few
j_call: TRBJ2-3
cdr3_length: 13
d_call: .
v_call: TRBV7-9
cdr3_aa: CASSPSDTDTQYF
cdr3_nt: TGTGCCAGCAGCCCGAGTGACACAGATACGCAGTATTTT

clone_size: few
j_call: TRBJ1-4
cdr3_length: 14
d_call: .
v_call: TRBV19
cdr3_aa: CASKPVSANEKLFF
cdr3_nt: TGTGCCAGTAAGCCGGTGTCAGCTAATGAAAAACTGTTTTTT

clone_size: .
j_call: TRBJ2-7
cdr3_length: 17
d_call: .
v_call: TRBV15
cdr3_aa: CATSRRTGWGFSYEQYF
cdr3_nt: TGTGCCACCAGCAGAAGAACCGGGTGGGGGTTTTCCTACGAGCAGTACTTC

clone_size: .
j_call: TRBJ2-5
cdr3_length: 13
d_call: .
v_call: TRBV18
cdr3_aa: CASSPRSRETQYF
cdr3_nt: TGTGCCAGCTCACCACGATCGAGGGAGACCCAGTACTTC

clone_size: .
j_call: TRBJ2-2
cdr3_length: 16
d_call: .
v_call: TRBV6-1
cdr3_aa: CASSEANRQITGELFF
cdr3_nt: TGTGCCAGCAGTGAAGCGAACAGACAGATCACCGGGGAGCTGTTTTTT

clone_size: .
j_call: TRBJ2-7
cdr3_length: 12
d_call: .
v_call: TRBV11-2
cdr3_aa: CASSVGGYEQYF
cdr3_nt: TGTGCCAGCAGCGTAGGAGGCTACGAGCAGTACTTC

clone_size: .
j_call: TRBJ1-2
cdr3_length: 11
d_call: TRBD1
v_call: TRBV28
cdr3_aa: CASRPQGGYTF
cdr3_nt: TGTGCCAGCAGACCACAGGGGGGATACACCTTC

clone_size: .
j_call: TRBJ2-1
cdr3_length: 11
d_call: .
v_call: TRBV9
cdr3_aa: CASSTSSEQFF
cdr3_nt: TGTGCCAGCAGCACCAGCTCTGAGCAGTTCTTC